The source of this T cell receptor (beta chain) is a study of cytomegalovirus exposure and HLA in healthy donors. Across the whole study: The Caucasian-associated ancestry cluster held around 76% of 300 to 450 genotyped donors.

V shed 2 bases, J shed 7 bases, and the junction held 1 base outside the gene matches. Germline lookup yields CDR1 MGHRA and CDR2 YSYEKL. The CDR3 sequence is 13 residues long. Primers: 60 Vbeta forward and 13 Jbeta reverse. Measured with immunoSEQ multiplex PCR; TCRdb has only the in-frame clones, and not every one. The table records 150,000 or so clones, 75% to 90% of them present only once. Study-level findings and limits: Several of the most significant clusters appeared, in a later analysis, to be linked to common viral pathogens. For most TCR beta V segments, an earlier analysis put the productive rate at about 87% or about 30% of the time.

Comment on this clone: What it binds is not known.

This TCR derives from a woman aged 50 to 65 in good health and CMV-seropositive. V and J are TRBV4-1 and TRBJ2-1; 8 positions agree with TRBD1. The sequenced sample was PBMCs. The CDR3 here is CASSQTGGNEQFF. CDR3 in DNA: TGCGCCAGCAGCCAAACAGGGGGGAATGAGCAGTTCTTC.